These 5 T cell receptor beta chains came from one sample sequenced in a study of T-cell memory formation after mild COVID-19. MiXCR, run by TCRdb on the 5' RACE reads, gives a single entry per CDR3 protein. The table lists about 350,000 distinct CDR3 sequences, under 30% of them singletons, with roughly 14% in the top ten. The sample consisted of PBMCs or a T cell subset sorted from them (not recorded which). The receptors stem from an adult woman who had mild COVID-19 (a few samples of this study predate the infection). Cell type and time point are not known.

This chain links TRBV6-2 or TRBV6-3 with TRBJ1-1; TRBD1 matches 10 bases. Per the germline V gene, CDR1 is MNHEY and CDR2 is SVGEGT. The CDR3 runs 14 residues. V was pared by 5 bases and J by 6 bases, with 6 bases of the junction left unmatched. This CDR3 reads CASSAMTGGPEAFF. CDR3 DNA: TGTGCCAGCAGTGCTATGACAGGGGGCCCTGAAGCTTTCTTT.

This clonotype came up a few times. This rearrangement joins TRBV20-1 to TRBJ2-1; D possibly corresponds to TRBD2 (6 bases). V dropped 5 bases and J dropped 7 bases, with 15 bases sitting between them. Germline V lookup: CDR1 DFQATT, CDR2 SNEGSKA (reference sequence). The CDR3 covers 13 residues. CDR3 in amino acids: CSARRLATNEQFF. The CDR3 DNA is TGCAGTGCTCGGAGGCTAGCGACGAATGAGCAGTTCTTC.

This clonotype was seen only once. The J gene is TRBJ2-7, the V gene TRBV3-1; D is undetermined. There are 16 residues in the CDR3. Germline assignment: CDR1 LGHDT and CDR2 YNNKEL (reference sequence). The V gene lost 4 bases and the J gene lost 2 bases, with 18 bases spanning the gap. The CDR3 protein is CASSPASWRHTYEQYF. CDR3 coding DNA: TGTGCCAGCAGCCCCGCATCATGGCGTCATACCTACGAGCAGTACTTC.

The table lists this clonotype with a few counts. This chain uses TRBV6-4 with TRBJ2-3; D is perhaps TRBD1 (7 bases). Germline assignment: CDR1 MRHNA and CDR2 SNTAGT. Trimming left V 0 bases short and J 3 bases short, with 10 bases between. The CDR3 runs 15 residues. The CDR3 here is CASSDSEGATDTQYF. The CDR3 region has the DNA TGTGCCAGCAGTGACTCGGAGGGGGCGACAGATACGCAGTATTTT.

The sample holds a few counts of this clonotype. The gene calls are TRBV5-1 and TRBJ2-1; 9 bases map to TRBD1. CDR1 is SGHRS, CDR2 YFSETQ, per germline. The V segment lost 0 bases and the J segment 5 bases; nucleotides outside the gene matches: 6. The CDR3 runs 16 residues. The CDR3 DNA follows: TGCGCCAGCAGCTTGGTCCCCGGGACAGGGAACAATGAGCAGTTCTTC. This translates into CASSLVPGTGNNEQFF.